Presented here are 28 T cell receptor beta chains from one specimen sequenced in a study of blood T cells in healthy people across ages. Alongside a J-beta primer mix, a sample-barcoded 5' primer served in a second PCR lasting about 7 to 12 cycles. TCRdb re-called the 5' RACE reads with MiXCR, one entry per CDR3 protein. The table records roughly 2 million distinct CDR3 sequences, around 48% of them present only once. Sequencing was done on a sample of blood. The receptors were gathered from a woman aged 40 to 50 in good health.

This chain links TRBV20-1 with TRBJ2-7; no firm D call. In germline, CDR1 is DFQATT, CDR2 SNEGSKA (reference sequence). The CDR3 length is 14 residues. V was pared by 0 bases and J by 3 bases, with 12 bases between. The CDR3 reads CSARDSVGIYEQYF. The CDR3 DNA is TGCAGTGCTAGAGATTCGGTAGGGATCTACGAGCAGTACTTC.

This chain links TRBV25-1 with TRBJ1-4; weak D call: TRBD1 (6 bases). The CDR3 is made up of 16 amino acids. Trimming stripped 3 bases from V and 7 bases from J, with 18 bases between. CDR1 is MGHDK, CDR2 SYGVNS, per germline. CDR3 nucleotide sequence: TGTGCCAGCAGTGACCCGCGGGGGGGCTGGGCTGAAAAACTGTTTTTT. Its translation is CASSDPRGGWAEKLFF.

The gene calls are TRBV7-9 and TRBJ1-5, with D perhaps TRBD1 (6 bases). V lost 5 bases and J 3 bases, leaving 23 bases between the germline ends. The CDR3 runs to 18 residues. Germline V gene sequence: CDR1 SEHNR, CDR2 FQNEAQ (reference sequence). CDR3 coding DNA: TGTGCCAGCAGCCCGATCGAGACCAAGGACAGAAACAATCAGCCCCAGCATTTT. Encoded protein: CASSPIETKDRNNQPQHF.

The chain combines TRBV20-1 with TRBJ1-6; a possible D gene is TRBD1 (5 bases). This CDR3 is built from 15 residues. The ends were cut back, 3 bases at V and 4 bases at J, with 13 bases in the middle. Germline V gene lookup returns CDR1 DFQATT and CDR2 SNEGSKA (reference sequence). CDR3 sequence (DNA): TGCAGTGCTAGGGGCGTGACAGCGTATAATTCACCCCTCCACTTT. Amino acids: CSARGVTAYNSPLHF.

The chain recombines TRBV2 with TRBJ2-3, with 8 bases fitting TRBD2. The CDR3 spans 14 residues. Germline lookup yields CDR1 SNHLY and CDR2 FYNNEI. After removal of 6 bases from V and 5 bases from J, the junction contained 7 bases not matched to a gene. CDR3 loop: CASSTSGQQDTQYF. CDR3 nucleotide sequence: TGTGCCAGCAGCACTAGCGGCCAACAAGATACGCAGTATTTT.

In DNA form, the CDR3 reads TGTGCCAGCACCGGCGCAGAGAGAGAGCAGTTCTTC. Its protein is CASTGAEREQFF. The chain couples TRBV11-2 to TRBJ2-1; D not certain. Deletions cut 7 bases from V and 10 bases from J, with 14 bases between. This CDR3 is 12 amino acids long. Germline CDR1 and CDR2: SGHAT and FQNNGV.

V usage is TRBV10-3 and J usage is TRBJ2-1; 8 positions match TRBD1. The CDR3 sequence is 13 residues long. V lost 3 bases, J lost 14 bases, and 9 bases stayed unmatched. CDR1 is ENHRY, CDR2 SYGVKD, per germline. CDR3 bases: TGTGCCATCAGTGACCCGAACGACAGGGGAAAGTTCTTC. Encoded protein: CAISDPNDRGKFF.

The chain employs TRBV7-9 and TRBJ2-2; 8 bases line up with TRBD1. Germline CDR1 SEHNR, CDR2 FQNEAQ (reference sequence). Losses at the gene ends were 4 bases for V and 5 bases for J; bases not matched to a gene: 6. The CDR3 covers 15 residues. The CDR3, as DNA: TGTGCCAGCAGCTCGGACAGGGAGGCAACCGGGGAGCTGTTTTTT. The encoded protein is CASSSDREATGELFF.

V is TRBV4-1 and J is TRBJ2-1; D gene uncertain. This CDR3 spans 17 amino acids. Germline CDR1 MGHRA, CDR2 YSYEKL. V was clipped by 0 bases and J by 0 bases, with 12 bases between them. This chain's CDR3 is CASSQDSVLDSYNEQFF. CDR3 DNA: TGCGCCAGCAGCCAAGATTCCGTGCTCGACTCCTACAATGAGCAGTTCTTC.

V is TRBV24-1 and J is TRBJ2-1; the match to TRBD2 covers 9 bases. The CDR3 covers 17 residues. The J segment lost 2 bases and the V segment lost 0 bases, leaving 4 bases of the junction unmatched. Germline lookup yields CDR1 KGHDR and CDR2 SFDVKD. CDR3 DNA: TGTGCCACCAGTGATTTGCAAAGCGGGGGGACCTACAATGAGCAGTTCTTC. Protein: CATSDLQSGGTYNEQFF.

The V gene is TRBV6-5, the J gene TRBJ2-3, with D possibly being TRBD2 (7 bases). Trimming took 0 bases from V and 2 from J, leaving 12 bases between them. This CDR3 is built from 16 residues. From germline, CDR1 is MNHEY and CDR2 SVGAGI. Written as DNA, the CDR3 is TGTGCCAGCAGTTACTCCCGGCGGGGGCTCACAGATACGCAGTATTTT. Translated: CASSYSRRGLTDTQYF.

This chain uses TRBV9 with TRBJ2-1, with D possibly matching TRBD2 (6 bases). This CDR3 contains 16 residues. V was pared by 0 bases and J by 7 bases, with 17 bases between. Germline V gives CDR1 SGDLS, CDR2 YYNGEE. The CDR3 region has the DNA TGTGCCAGCAGCGTAGTCCCCGCACGGGCGGGGAATGAGCAGTTCTTC. Its translation: CASSVVPARAGNEQFF.

This chain uses TRBV27 with TRBJ1-5, with a tentative D call TRBD1 (6 bases). With 5 bases removed from V and 1 base from J, the gap between germline ends came to 15 bases. This CDR3 is 16 amino acids long. Germline values: CDR1 MNHEY, CDR2 SMNVEV (reference sequence). CDR3: CASSREAGVSNQPQHF. CDR3 in DNA: TGTGCCAGCAGTCGGGAAGCAGGGGTGAGCAATCAGCCCCAGCATTTT.

The chain recombines TRBV20-1 with TRBJ2-5; maybe TRBD1 (7 bases). This CDR3 is built from 13 residues. CDR1 and CDR2 (germline): DFQATT, SNEGSKA (reference sequence). Trimming pared 8 bases from V and 2 bases from J, leaving 15 bases between. This chain's CDR3 is CSPLRGQQETQYF. Here the CDR3 DNA reads TGCAGTCCCCTGCGGGGACAGCAAGAGACCCAGTACTTC.

As for this clonotype: One junction end does not reproduce the germline sequence, and a read error may be involved. The chain links TRBV6-5 to TRBJ2-7; 11 bases match TRBD1. This CDR3 is 15 amino acids long. From germline, CDR1 is MNHEY and CDR2 SVGAGI. The CDR3 sequence: CASSNSGTGGYEQYF. The CDR3 nucleotides read TGTGCCAGCAGTAACTCCGGGACAGGGGGATACGAGCAGTACTTC.

J is TRBJ1-1 and V is TRBV18; 8 bases are a match to TRBD1. The CDR3 is 14 amino acids. Germline trimming cut 3 bases from V and 4 bases from J; bases unmatched to any gene: 4. Germline loops: CDR1 KGHSH, CDR2 LQKENI. The CDR3: CASSPMDRVTEAFF. The CDR3 region has the DNA TGTGCCAGCTCACCTATGGACAGGGTCACTGAAGCTTTCTTT.

V and J are TRBV7-2 and TRBJ2-5, with 10 positions matching TRBD1. CDR1 is SGHTA and CDR2 is FQGNSA in the germline V gene. This CDR3 is 16 amino acids long. V was pared by 3 bases and J by 2 bases, with 6 bases of the junction left unmatched. CDR3 DNA: TGTGCCAGCAGCTTTTCGGGACAGGGGTGGCAAGAGACCCAGTACTTC. It is translated as CASSFSGQGWQETQYF.

The V call is TRBV6-2 or TRBV6-3, the J call TRBJ2-1; no clear D. Trimming shortened V by 4 bases and J by 8 bases, and 18 bases separated the two germline ends. CDR1 is MNHEY and CDR2 is SVGEGT in the germline V gene. The CDR3 is made up of 15 amino acids. In DNA, the CDR3 is TGTGCCAGCAGTTCCGCGGACCATGGGAATGATGAGCAGTTCTTC. This encodes CASSSADHGNDEQFF.

V gene TRBV16 combines with J gene TRBJ1-1, with a possible D match to TRBD1 (5 bases). The V gene lost 5 bases and the J gene lost 7 bases, with 11 bases spanning the gap. The V gene's germline CDR1 is KGHSY and CDR2 FQNENV. The CDR3 totals 12 residues. CDR3 nucleotides: TGTGCCAGCAGCAACGGGGGGATTGAAGCTTTCTTT. Translated: CASSNGGIEAFF.

The V and J genes are TRBV28 and TRBJ1-2, with D tentatively TRBD1 (5 bases). The length of the CDR3 is 15 residues. V was cut by 7 bases and J by 8 bases, with 23 bases left in between. The germline V gene has CDR1 MDHEN and CDR2 SYDVKM. Here the CDR3 DNA reads TGTGCCAGCACTACTACAGGAAAAACCCTGGGAGGCTACACCTTC. This sequence encodes CASTTTGKTLGGYTF.

The rearrangement joins TRBV6-2 or TRBV6-3 to TRBJ2-7; 7 bases map to TRBD2. The CDR3 runs to 15 residues. V lost 0 bases and J lost 4; bases outside the gene matches: 6. The germline V gene has CDR1 MNHEY and CDR2 SVGEGT. The CDR3 loop is CASSYSLADKYEQYF. As DNA, the CDR3 is TGTGCCAGCAGTTACTCTCTAGCGGATAAATACGAGCAGTACTTC.

This clonotype was picked up a small number of times. The J gene is TRBJ2-5, the V gene TRBV10-2; the D gene is possibly TRBD1 (5 bases). Germline loops: CDR1 WSHSY, CDR2 SAAADI. The CDR3 length is 16 residues. V dropped 0 bases and J dropped 1 base, with 12 bases sitting between them. CDR3 in amino acids: CASSESGAVIQETQYF. The CDR3 nucleotides are TGCGCCAGCAGTGAGTCAGGGGCGGTAATCCAAGAGACCCAGTACTTC.

This chain connects TRBV29-1 to TRBJ1-5; 7 nucleotides align to TRBD1. This CDR3 has 15 residues. V lost 4 bases and J lost 0; bases outside the gene matches: 6. Per the germline V gene, CDR1 is SQVTM and CDR2 is ANQGSEA. This CDR3 is CSVGSTGSSNQPQHF. DNA for the CDR3: TGCAGCGTTGGTTCGACAGGGAGTAGCAATCAGCCCCAGCATTTT.

The CDR3 sequence is CASSKTTGDLYGYTF. CDR3 DNA sequence: TGTGCCAGCAGCAAGACGACAGGGGATTTATATGGCTACACCTTC. The chain recombines TRBV21-1 with TRBJ1-2; the table's D call, TRBD1, was not checked against the DNA. TRBV21-1 is classified as a pseudogene. This CDR3 is 15 amino acids long.

This CDR3 is CASSYSWQDISYEQYF. CDR3 nucleotide sequence: TGTGCCAGCAGTTACTCATGGCAGGACATATCCTACGAGCAGTACTTC. This rearrangement joins TRBV6-2 or TRBV6-3 to TRBJ2-7, with D possibly being TRBD1 (5 bases). From germline, CDR1 is MNHEY and CDR2 SVGEGT. The CDR3 is 16 amino acids. Trimming pared 0 bases from V and 1 base from J, leaving 13 bases between.

A few counts support this clonotype. J is TRBJ2-1 and V is TRBV29-1, with 10 bases aligning to TRBD2. Germline V gene data show CDR1 as SQVTM and CDR2 as ANQGSEA. CDR3 length: 14 residues. Trimming cost V 5 bases and J 12 bases; bases outside gene matches: 13. CDR3 residues: CSVTSGGASKWQFF. The DNA for the CDR3 is TGCAGCGTTACAAGCGGGGGGGCCTCGAAGTGGCAGTTCTTC.

This chain joins TRBV5-1 and TRBJ2-1, with 7 bases matching TRBD2. There are 15 residues in the CDR3. Per germline, CDR1 SGHRS and CDR2 YFSETQ. V gave up 1 base and J gave up 6 bases; unmatched junction bases: 7. In nucleotides, the CDR3 is TGCGCCAGCAGCTTGTATGCGGGGGACGGCAATGAGCAGTTCTTC. It codes for CASSLYAGDGNEQFF. Full variable domain (missing parts from reference TRBV5-1 and TRBJ2-1): KAGVTQTPRYLIKTRGQQVTLSCSPISGHRSVSWYQQTPGQGLQFLFEYFSETQRNKGNFPGRFSGRQFSNSRSEMNVSTLELGDSALYLCASSLYAGDGNEQFFGPGTRLTVL.

The chain couples TRBV2 to TRBJ1-2; a possible D gene is TRBD1 (6 bases). The V and J ends lost 5 bases and 0 bases respectively, with 7 bases between them. The CDR3 sequence is 13 residues long. Germline CDR1 and CDR2: SNHLY and FYNNEI. The CDR3 bases are TGTGCCAGCAGTTGGGGGCCTAACTATGGCTACACCTTC. This translates into CASSWGPNYGYTF.